This T cell receptor (beta chain) was obtained from a study of beta chain features in type 1 diabetes. The entirety of the isolated RNA underwent reverse transcription, so expressed TCRB transcripts were sequenced. Measured with immunoSEQ multiplex PCR; TCRdb has only the in-frame clones, and not every one. The sample holds more than 300,000 clones, around 7.6% seen once. Germline-derived CDR1 and CDR2 are SNHLY and FYNNEI. The CDR3 consists of 12 residues. V was cut by 6 bases and J by 0 bases, with 4 bases left in between. The V call is TRBV2, the J call TRBJ2-3; D gene uncertain. The specimen was central memory CD4+ T cells from blood. The TCR was taken from a woman between 18 and 29 years old in good health. CDR3 bases: TGTGCCAGCAGGAAGAGCACAGATACGCAGTATTTT. This gives the protein CASRKSTDTQYF.